These T cell receptor beta chains were read from a single sample in a study of OX40 agonist ivuxolimab in advanced cancers. This table comes from immunoSEQ multiplex PCR, and its TCRdb copy is limited to in-frame clones, with some not included. This sample yields roughly 67,000 clones, of which over 70% are seen a single time; 4% belongs to the top ten. This sample comprised CD4+ or CD8+ T cells sorted from blood, obtained in a trial of the OX40 agonist ivuxolimab. These receptors all stem from an adult with an advanced solid tumor such as melanoma, head and neck, liver or kidney cancer. Both conserved end residues are trimmed from each CDR3. D genes are given only for firm matches.

NA	TRBV7-2	TRBJ2-3	ASSFSGGAFGTDTQY
TRBD2	TRBV2	TRBJ2-1	ASSGRGLAGNEQF
NA	TRBV7-2	TRBJ1-1	ASSLWLNTEAF
NA	TRBV7-2	TRBJ1-3	ASSLDSRASGNTIY
TRBD2	TRBV6-6	TRBJ2-7	ASRTSGSNYEQY
TRBD1	TRBV27	TRBJ2-2	ASSPDRVGTGELF
NA	TRBV7-2	TRBJ1-6	ASSSRGASYNSPLH
TRBD2	TRBV7-9	TRBJ2-1	ASSSQAGGVTNEQF
TRBD2	TRBV7-7	TRBJ2-2	ASSPRGLAGSNTGELF
NA	TRBV7-3	TRBJ2-1	ASSFLPQGVSYNEQF
NA	TRBV9	TRBJ1-6	ASRGDGQKSPLH
NA	TRBV28	TRBJ2-1	ASSHGFPSSYNEQF
NA	TRBV6-5	TRBJ1-2	ARKPSAGGHYGYT
TRBD1	TRBV7-9	TRBJ2-3	ASSSRGTADTDTQY
TRBD2	TRBV15	TRBJ2-3	ATSRREGMKTTDTQY
NA	TRBV13	TRBJ2-7	ASSSGLGSSYEQY
NA	TRBV6-5	TRBJ1-1	ASRSTGRPEAF
TRBD1	TRBV4-1	TRBJ2-7	ASSQGPTGGFYEQY
NA	TRBV15	TRBJ2-6	ATSRGSGDGANVLT
NA	TRBV1	TRBJ1-2	TSSQASVVGLNYGYT
TRBD1	TRBV6-6	TRBJ2-1	ASSRRDSVYNEQF
NA	TRBV7-2	TRBJ1-6	ASSLWPIEGLNSPLH
NA	TRBV5-1	TRBJ2-7	ASSSSGTPSGQY
NA	TRBV10-3	TRBJ1-2	AISESEGLNYGYT
TRBD1	TRBV7-8	TRBJ1-3	ASSLVVVAGGASGNTIY
TRBD1	TRBV4-3	TRBJ1-2	ASSQDRDRGKGYT
TRBD2	TRBV5-1	TRBJ2-5	ASSLGLAGALQETQY
TRBD1	TRBV6-5	TRBJ1-1	ASTRQGRNTEAF
TRBD1	TRBV4-1	TRBJ2-7	ASSLGQVYEQY
NA	TRBV5-8	TRBJ2-5	ASSLGTKETQY
NA	TRBV11-2	TRBJ2-2	ASSLSQRAVNTGELF
NA	TRBV2	TRBJ1-5	ASRSLNQPQH
TRBD1	TRBV5-1	TRBJ2-5	ASRDLQGAETQY
TRBD1	TRBV2	TRBJ2-7	ASKTRDRLHEQY
TRBD1	TRBV6-1	TRBJ1-4	ASSALGQGANEKLF
NA	TRBV14	TRBJ1-2	ASSPGYRTANYGYT
TRBD2	TRBV12-5	TRBJ2-7	ASGSRLAGGWYEQY
TRBD1	TRBV4-1	TRBJ1-1	ASSRPTRRQGGTEAF
TRBD2	TRBV6-6	TRBJ2-7	ASSSTSGTYEQY
TRBD1	TRBV6-5	TRBJ1-2	ASSYSFGRGQVGYT
TRBD2	TRBV7-2	TRBJ2-5	ASSSRLADLQETQY
TRBD1	TRBV28	TRBJ2-7	ASSFSTGGIQLSSYEQY
NA	TRBV2	TRBJ2-3	ASSEGDSLITDTQY
NA	TRBV18	TRBJ1-4	ASSPTTRQPNEKLF
NA	TRBV7-2	TRBJ1-5	ASSLFDRAYNQPQH
NA	TRBV5-1	TRBJ2-2	ASSLRGDRTGELF